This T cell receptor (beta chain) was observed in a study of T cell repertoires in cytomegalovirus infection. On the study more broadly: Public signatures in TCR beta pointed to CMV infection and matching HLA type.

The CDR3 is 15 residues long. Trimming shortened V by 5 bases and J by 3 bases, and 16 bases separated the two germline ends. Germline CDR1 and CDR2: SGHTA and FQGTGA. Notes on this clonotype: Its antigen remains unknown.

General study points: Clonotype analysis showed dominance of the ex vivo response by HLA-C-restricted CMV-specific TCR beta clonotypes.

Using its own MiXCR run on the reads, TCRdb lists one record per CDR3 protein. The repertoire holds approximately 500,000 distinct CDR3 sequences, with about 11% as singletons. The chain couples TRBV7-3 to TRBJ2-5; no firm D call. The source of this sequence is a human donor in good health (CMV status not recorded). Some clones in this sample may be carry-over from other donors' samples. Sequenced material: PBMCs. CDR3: CASSLGPLEEETQYF. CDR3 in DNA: TGTGCCAGCAGCCTAGGACCCCTCGAAGAAGAGACCCAGTACTTC.